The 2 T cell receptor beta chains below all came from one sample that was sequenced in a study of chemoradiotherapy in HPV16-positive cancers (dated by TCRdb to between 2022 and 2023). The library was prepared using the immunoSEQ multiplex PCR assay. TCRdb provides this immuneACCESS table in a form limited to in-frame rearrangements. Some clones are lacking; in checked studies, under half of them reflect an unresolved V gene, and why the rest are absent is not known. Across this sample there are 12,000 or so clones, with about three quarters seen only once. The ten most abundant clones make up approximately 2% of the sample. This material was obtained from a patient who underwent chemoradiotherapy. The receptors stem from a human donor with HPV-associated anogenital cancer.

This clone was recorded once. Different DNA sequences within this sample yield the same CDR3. CDR3 amino acids: CASSYGGNTEAFF. Here the CDR3 DNA reads TGTGCCAGCAGTTACGGGGGGAACACTGAAGCTTTCTTT. The rearrangement uses TRBV6-6 and TRBJ1-1, with D perhaps matching TRBD1 (5 bases). Germline values: CDR1 MNHNY, CDR2 SVGAGI (reference sequence). The CDR3 is 13 amino acids. The V end lost 2 bases, the J end lost 1 base, and 5 bases lay between the germline ends.

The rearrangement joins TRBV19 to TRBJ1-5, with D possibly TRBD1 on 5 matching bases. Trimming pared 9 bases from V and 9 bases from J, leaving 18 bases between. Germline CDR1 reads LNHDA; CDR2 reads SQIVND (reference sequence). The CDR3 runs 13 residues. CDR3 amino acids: CASRGAGWSPQHF. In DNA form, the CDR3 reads TGTGCCAGCCGAGGGGCCGGATGGTCGCCCCAGCATTTT.